The clone carrying this T cell receptor (beta chain) was recorded once. At one end, the junction sequence differs from germline, possibly due to a read error. PCR used 60 Vbeta primers and 13 Jbeta primers. Profiled with immunoSEQ multiplex PCR; TCRdb holds only in-frame clones, not every one. Of 180,000 or so clones in the sample, more than 75% were seen once. The data were obtained in a study of cytomegalovirus exposure and HLA in healthy donors. It was healthy bone marrow donors who served as donors. This CDR3 is 16 amino acids long. CDR1 and CDR2 from the germline V gene are MDHEN and SYDVKM. The sequence was obtained from a woman aged 30 to 39 in good health and CMV-seropositive. The specimen sequenced was PBMCs. The J gene is TRBJ2-5, the V gene TRBV28; 7 nucleotides agree with TRBD1. As DNA, the CDR3 is TGTGCCGGCAGTCCCTATGACAGGGCCTCCCGAGAGACCCAGTACTTC. This translates into CAGSPYDRASRETQYF.